The 4 T cell receptor beta chains reported below all come from one sample, sequenced in a study of CD8+ T cells in alopecia areata. cDNA reverse transcribed from extracted RNA served as the sequencing template. Clones were sequenced by immunoSEQ multiplex PCR, and TCRdb holds only the in-frame ones, with some missing. Here the sample spans 200,000 or so clones, 58% being singletons. The treatment here: oral pan-JAK inhibitor, 5-10 mg twice daily. The source was CD4+ T cells sorted from blood, collected at week 24, from a patient treated with tofacitinib. The receptors originated from a human donor with alopecia areata.

The V call is TRBV6-5, the J call TRBJ1-2, with unresolved D. The CDR3 runs 15 residues. With 6 bases removed from V and 0 bases from J, the gap between germline ends came to 14 bases. Germline CDR1 is MNHEY and CDR2 is SVGAGI. CDR3 sequence: CASSPNQSSNYGYTF. CDR3 nucleotide sequence: TGTGCCAGCAGCCCAAATCAGTCCTCTAACTATGGCTACACCTTC.

This clone was counted between two and nine times. This chain connects TRBV7-2 to TRBJ2-7; no firm D call. The CDR3 is made up of 14 amino acids. V dropped 5 bases and J dropped 3 bases, with 14 bases sitting between them. Germline CDR1 is SGHTA and CDR2 is FQGNSA. CDR3: CASSNNHGNYEQYF. Here the CDR3 DNA reads TGTGCCAGCAGCAATAACCACGGAAACTACGAGCAGTACTTC.

This chain links TRBV4-2 with TRBJ2-5; no firm D call. The V end was cut by 1 base, the J end by 5 bases, with 8 bases between. Germline V gives CDR1 LGHNA, CDR2 YNFKEQ. This CDR3 is built from 13 residues. CDR3 sequence: CASSQVVGETQYF. As DNA, the CDR3 is TGTGCCAGCAGCCAAGTGGTCGGGGAGACCCAGTACTTC.

J is TRBJ2-7 and V is TRBV5-6; D remains unclear. V dropped 1 base and J dropped 0 bases, with 2 bases sitting between them. CDR3 size: 12 residues. Per germline, CDR1 SGHDT and CDR2 YYEEEE. The CDR3 DNA reads as TGTGCCAGCAGCTTGTCCTCCTACGAGCAGTACTTC. This translates into CASSLSSYEQYF.